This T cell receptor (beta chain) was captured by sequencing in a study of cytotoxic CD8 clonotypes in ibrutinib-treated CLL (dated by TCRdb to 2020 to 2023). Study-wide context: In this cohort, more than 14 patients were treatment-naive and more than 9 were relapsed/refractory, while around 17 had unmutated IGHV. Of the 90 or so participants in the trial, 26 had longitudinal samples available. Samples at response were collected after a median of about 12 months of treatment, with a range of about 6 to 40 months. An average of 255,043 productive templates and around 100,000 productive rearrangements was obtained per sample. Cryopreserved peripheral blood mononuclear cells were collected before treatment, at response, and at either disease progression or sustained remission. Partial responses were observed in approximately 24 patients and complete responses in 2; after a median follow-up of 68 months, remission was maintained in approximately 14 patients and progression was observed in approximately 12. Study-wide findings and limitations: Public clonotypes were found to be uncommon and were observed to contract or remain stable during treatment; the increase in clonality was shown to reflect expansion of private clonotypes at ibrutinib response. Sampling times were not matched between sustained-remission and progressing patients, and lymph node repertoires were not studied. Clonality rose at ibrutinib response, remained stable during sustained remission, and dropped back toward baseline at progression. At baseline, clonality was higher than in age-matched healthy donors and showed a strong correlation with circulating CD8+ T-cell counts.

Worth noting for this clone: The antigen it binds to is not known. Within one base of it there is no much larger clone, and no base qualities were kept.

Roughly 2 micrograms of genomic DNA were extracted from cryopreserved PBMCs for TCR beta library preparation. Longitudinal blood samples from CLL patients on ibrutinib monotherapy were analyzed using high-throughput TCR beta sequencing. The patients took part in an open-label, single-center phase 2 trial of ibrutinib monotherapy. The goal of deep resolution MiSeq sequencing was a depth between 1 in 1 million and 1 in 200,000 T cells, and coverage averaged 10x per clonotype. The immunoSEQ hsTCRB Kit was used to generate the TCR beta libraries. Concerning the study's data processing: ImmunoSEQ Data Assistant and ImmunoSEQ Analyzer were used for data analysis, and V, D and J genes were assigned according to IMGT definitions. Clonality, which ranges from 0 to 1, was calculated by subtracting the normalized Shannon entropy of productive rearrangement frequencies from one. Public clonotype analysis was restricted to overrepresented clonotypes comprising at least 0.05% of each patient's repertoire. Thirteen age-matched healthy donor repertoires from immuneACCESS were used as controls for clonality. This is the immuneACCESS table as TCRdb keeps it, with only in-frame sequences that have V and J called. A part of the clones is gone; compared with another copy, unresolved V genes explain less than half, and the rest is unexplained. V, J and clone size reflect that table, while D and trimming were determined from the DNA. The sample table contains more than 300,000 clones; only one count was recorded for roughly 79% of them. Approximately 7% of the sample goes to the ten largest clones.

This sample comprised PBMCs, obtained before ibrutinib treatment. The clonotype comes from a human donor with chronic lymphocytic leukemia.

The DNA reads as follows: TGTGCCAGCAGCTTGGAGGGACAGGGTGAGACCCAGTACTTC. It translates to CASSLEGQGETQYF. The receptor chain draws on TRBV5-5 and TRBJ2-5; 9 junctional bases match TRBD1. The germline V gene (reference sequence) gives CDR1 as SGHKS and CDR2 as YYEKEE. Germline trimming: 0 bases from V, 5 bases from J; junction bases outside gene matches: 2. From the cysteine up to the phenylalanine, the CDR3 has a length of 14 residues. Just the 42-base CDR3 DNA is kept, in frame starting at base 1.